This entry concerns a single T cell receptor (beta chain). This sample stems from a study of blood T cells in healthy people across ages. V shed 2 bases and J shed 4 bases, with 17 bases lying between them. The germline CDR1 and CDR2 sequences are MNHEY and SVGEGT. The CDR3 consists of 17 residues. Primers used in a second PCR of about 7 to 12 cycles were a sample-barcoded 5' primer and a J-beta primer mix. TCRdb redid the calling of the 5' RACE reads with MiXCR, one entry per CDR3 protein. Counted here are some 1.1 million distinct CDR3 sequences, around two fifths occurring once; the ten biggest clones make up under 15%.

The TCR comes from a man aged 18 to 29 in good health. V usage is TRBV6-2 or TRBV6-3 and J usage is TRBJ2-2; D is perhaps TRBD1 (6 bases). The sequenced sample consisted of blood. The CDR3 region is CASSYGPGAPFTGELFF. The CDR3 DNA is TGTGCCAGCAGTTACGGTCCAGGGGCTCCATTCACCGGGGAGCTGTTTTTT.